The clone carrying this T cell receptor beta chain appeared a few times. This entry comes from a study of blood T cell repertoires in COVID-19. About the research overall: The United States, Italy and Spain provided the acute and convalescent COVID-19 samples. From T cells, B-cell-depleted T cells, or PBMCs came the material, which was cDNA or gDNA.

The repertoire was sequenced with immunoSEQ multiplex PCR; TCRdb's copy has only in-frame clones and lacks some. Here the sample spans some 40,000 clones, around 79% being singletons. The specimen was peripheral blood. The sequence derives from a human donor in a cohort sampled during active COVID-19.

The CDR3 loop reads CASSVGVRGGRETQYF. CDR3 DNA: TGTGCCAGCAGCGTAGGAGTGCGGGGAGGTAGAGAGACCCAGTACTTC. The gene calls are TRBV9 and TRBJ2-5, with TRBD2 as a possible D gene (6 bases). Trimming stripped 0 bases from V and 4 bases from J, with 16 bases between. CDR1 is SGDLS, CDR2 YYNGEE, per germline. The length of the CDR3 is 16 residues.